This TCR beta chain was captured by sequencing in a study of a mutant IDH1 vaccine in newly diagnosed glioma. Study summary: Administration of eight vaccinations to patients took place in weeks 1, 3, 5, 7, 11, 15, 19, 23. Pretreatment consisted of radiotherapy, temozolomide, or both, with most receiving both.

The CDR3 spans 16 residues. V lost 1 base to trimming and J lost 3 bases, with 16 bases between them. Germline V gives CDR1 SEHNR, CDR2 FQNEAQ (reference sequence). For this clone: No antigen is known for it.

Time point noted: week 23, last vaccination. Every vaccine dose comprised 300 ug of mutant IDH1 20-mer peptide plus topical imiquimod. Donors harbored newly found WHO grade 3 or 4 IDH1-mutant, ATRX-lost astrocytomas. Sequencing used immunoSEQ multiplex PCR; TCRdb keeps in-frame clones, though not all of them. The table shows around 78,000 clones, with approximately 85% occurring only once. Here the sequenced sample was PBMCs, taken from a glioma patient whose treatment included an IDH1 peptide vaccine. This clonotype was sampled from a young man with glioma. Some clones in this sample may be carry-over from other donors' samples. The V call is TRBV7-9, the J call TRBJ2-7; a possible D gene is TRBD1 (6 bases). The CDR3 is CASSLGTVLSGYEQYF. The CDR3 coding sequence is TGTGCCAGCAGCTTAGGGACAGTGCTCTCAGGCTACGAGCAGTACTTC.